The sequence of this TCR beta chain was determined in a study of blood T cell repertoires in COVID-19. Whole-study context: Collection of acute and convalescent COVID-19 samples took place in the United States, Italy and Spain.

The V end was cut by 1 base, the J end by 5 bases, with 11 bases between. Germline V gene data show CDR1 as LNHNV and CDR2 as YYDKDF (reference sequence). The CDR3 is made up of 15 amino acids. As handled by the study authors: From reference gene primer amplification, estimates of nucleated cell counts were derived. Only in-frame clones appear in the TCRdb table, and some are missing; sequencing was by immunoSEQ multiplex PCR. V, J and clone size derive from that table, while D and trimming were established from the DNA sequence. The table records some 170,000 clones, roughly 82% of them present only once. Participants had their cohort set by participant-reported clinical history. The recovered donors of Cohort 3 showed two negative PCRs, clearance, or symptom resolution.

Sequencing was performed on PBMCs or T cells enriched from blood (not recorded which). The chain couples TRBV15 to TRBJ1-4, with a possible D match to TRBD1 (5 bases). The receptor was derived from a man between 50 and 59 years old who had recovered from COVID-19. CDR3 protein: CATSRVTGANEKLFF. Written as DNA, the CDR3 is TGTGCCACCAGCAGAGTAACAGGCGCCAATGAAAAACTGTTTTTT. Using reference TRBV15 and TRBJ1-4 for the parts outside the CDR3, the full variable domain is DAMVIQNPRYQVTQFGKPVTLSCSQTLNHNVMYWYQQKSSQAPKLLFHYYDKDFNNEADTPDNFQSRRPNTSFCFLDIRSPGLGDTAMYLCATSRVTGANEKLFFGSGTQLSVL.